This TCR beta chain was recovered during a study of blood T cell repertoires in COVID-19. Whole-study context: The United States, Italy and Spain provided the acute and convalescent COVID-19 samples.

Participants were aged about 18 to 100 years from approximately 23 US areas. Participant-reported clinical history was the basis for cohort assignment. V dropped 1 base and J dropped 2 bases, with 21 bases sitting between them. Germline CDR1 is LGHNA and CDR2 is YNFKEQ. The CDR3 extends over 19 amino acids. Method: immunoSEQ multiplex PCR; TCRdb's copy keeps in-frame clones and lacks some. The sample has about 260,000 clones, about nine tenths seen once. The receptor was isolated from a woman in her forties with acute COVID-19. The chain has TRBV4-2 and TRBJ1-5; D gene unclear. The sample taken for sequencing was PBMCs or T cells enriched from blood (not recorded which). CDR3 in DNA: TGTGCCAGCAGCCAAGCCCCCAGCGGCCCCGAGGCCGGCAATCAGCCCCAGCATTTT. Protein product: CASSQAPSGPEAGNQPQHF.